This passage covers 3 T cell receptor beta chains from one sample sequenced in a study of cytomegalovirus exposure and HLA in healthy donors. The PCR was carried out with 60 Vbeta primers and 13 Jbeta primers. Profiling relied on immunoSEQ multiplex PCR, and the TCRdb table lists in-frame clones only, not all of them. The ten top clones account for approximately 4%, within a sample of about 64,000 clones. The sample comprised PBMCs. These TCRs come from a woman between 18 and 29 years old in good health and CMV-seronegative.

The chain uses TRBV30 and TRBJ2-3; 9 positions match TRBD2. Germline assignment: CDR1 GTSNPN and CDR2 SVGIG (reference sequence). This CDR3 has 13 residues. Trimming cost V 5 bases and J 2 bases; bases outside gene matches: 2. The CDR3 DNA is TGTGCCTGGCGGACTAGCGCCACAGATACGCAGTATTTT. The encoded protein is CAWRTSATDTQYF.

This rearrangement joins TRBV9 to TRBJ2-5, with D tentatively TRBD1 (6 bases). The length of the CDR3 is 16 residues. Trimming took 0 bases from V and 4 from J, leaving 16 bases between them. The germline CDR1 and CDR2 sequences are SGDLS and YYNGEE. The CDR3, as DNA: TGTGCCAGCAGCGTAGCCAGCAGGGGTTTGGGAGAGACCCAGTACTTC. Its protein is CASSVASRGLGETQYF.

This chain links TRBV9 with TRBJ2-7; TRBD2 might be the D (5 bases). V shed 3 bases and J shed 5 bases, with 15 bases lying between them. The germline V gene has CDR1 SGDLS and CDR2 YYNGEE. CDR3 size: 14 residues. The CDR3 sequence: CASSALGVLDEQYF. CDR3 nucleotide sequence: TGTGCCAGCAGCGCCCTCGGGGTGCTCGACGAGCAGTACTTC.